The clone carrying this T cell receptor (beta chain) was found a few times. What it binds is not known. The data belong to a study of CD8+ T cells in alopecia areata. Notes on the study in general: Scalp sample sequencing also detects resident alphabeta T cells of normal skin.

The V gene end was trimmed by 5 bases and the J gene end by 5 bases; junction bases not matched to a gene: 9. In germline, CDR1 is SGHVS, CDR2 FNYEAQ. The CDR3 has 15 residues. Following RNA extraction, reverse transcription yielded cDNA that acted as the sequencing template. Measured with immunoSEQ multiplex PCR; TCRdb has only the in-frame clones, and not every one. The sample carries 80,000 to 100,000 clones, 41% recorded once. The sequencing sample was made of CD4+ T cells sorted from blood. The receptor's source is a human donor with alopecia areata. The chain links TRBV7-6 to TRBJ2-7; 10 positions agree with TRBD1. CDR3 residues: CASSGDRTGGHEQYF. In DNA form, the CDR3 reads TGTGCCAGCAGCGGTGACAGGACAGGGGGGCACGAGCAGTACTTC.